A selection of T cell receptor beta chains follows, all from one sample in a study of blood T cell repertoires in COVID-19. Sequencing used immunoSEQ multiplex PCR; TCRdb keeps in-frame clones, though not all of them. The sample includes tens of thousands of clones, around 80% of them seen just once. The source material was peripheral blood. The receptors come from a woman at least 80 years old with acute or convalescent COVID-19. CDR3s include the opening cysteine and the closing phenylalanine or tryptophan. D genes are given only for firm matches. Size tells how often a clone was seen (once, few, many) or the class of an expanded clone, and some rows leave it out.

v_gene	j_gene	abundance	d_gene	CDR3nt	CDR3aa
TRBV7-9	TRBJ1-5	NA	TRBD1	TGTGCCAGCAGCCAGGGACAGGGGGACAATCAGCCCCAGCATTTT	CASSQGQGDNQPQHF
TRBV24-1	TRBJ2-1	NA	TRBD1	TGTGCCACCAGTGGAACCGGGACAGGGAGAATGAATGAGCAGTTCTTC	CATSGTGTGRMNEQFF
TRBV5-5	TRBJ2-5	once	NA	TGTGCCAGCAGAACAGAAAGGGGCCAAGAGACCCAGTACTTC	CASRTERGQETQYF
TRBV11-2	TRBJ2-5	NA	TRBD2	TGTGCCAGCAGCTTAGTAGACGGGCTAGCGGGTAAAGAGACCCAGTACTTC	CASSLVDGLAGKETQYF
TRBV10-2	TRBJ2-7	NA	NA	TGCGCCAGCATAAGTACATCCTACGAGCAGTACTTC	CASISTSYEQYF
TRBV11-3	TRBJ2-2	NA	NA	TGTGCCAGCAGCTTAGATATCGGGGAGCTGTTTTTT	CASSLDIGELFF
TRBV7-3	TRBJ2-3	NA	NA	TGTGCCAGCAGCCCGGACAGAGATACGCAGTATTTT	CASSPDRDTQYF
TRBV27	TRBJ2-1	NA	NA	TGTGCCAGCAGTTTTTTCGGAGGACTCTACAATGAGCAGTTCTTC	CASSFFGGLYNEQFF
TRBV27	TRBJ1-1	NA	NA	TGTGCCAGCACCCGCGGTACGACAGGAGGTCGAAACACTGAAGCTTTCTTT	CASTRGTTGGRNTEAFF
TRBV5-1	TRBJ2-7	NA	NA	TGCGCCAGCAGCTTCGAGGCGACAGGTCCCCTTTCCTACGAGCAGTACTTC	CASSFEATGPLSYEQYF
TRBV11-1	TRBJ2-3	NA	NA	TGTGCCAGCAGCCCCGAGGGTGTGATCACAGATACGCAGTATTTT	CASSPEGVITDTQYF
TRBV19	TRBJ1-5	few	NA	TGTGCCAGTAGTCCACAGGCTGGCGGTCAGCCCCAGCATTTT	CASSPQAGGQPQHF
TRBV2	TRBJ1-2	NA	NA	TGTGCCAGCAGTGGGGACACGGACTATGGCTACACCTTC	CASSGDTDYGYTF
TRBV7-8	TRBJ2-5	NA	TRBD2	TGTGCCAGCAGCGTCGTAGCGGGAGGTGTAGAGACCCAGTACTTC	CASSVVAGGVETQYF
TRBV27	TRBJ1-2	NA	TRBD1	TGTGCCAGCAGGTTCCGGGACAGGGGGCGAGGCTACACCTTC	CASRFRDRGRGYTF
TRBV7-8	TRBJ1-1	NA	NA	TGTGCCAGCAGGGTCAGGGGCGGCACTGAAGCTTTCTTT	CASRVRGGTEAFF
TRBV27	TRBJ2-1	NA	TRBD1	TGTGCCAGCAGTCCTACCTCGACAGGGGTGGATGAGCAGTTCTTC	CASSPTSTGVDEQFF
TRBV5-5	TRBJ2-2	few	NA	TGTGCCAGCAGCTTCTCCGGGGTAATTAACACCGGGGAGCTGTTTTTT	CASSFSGVINTGELFF
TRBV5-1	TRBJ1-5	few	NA	TGCGCCAGCAGCCCGGACGTGGGAGCCGGTCAGCCCCAGCATTTT	CASSPDVGAGQPQHF
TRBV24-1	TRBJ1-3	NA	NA	TGTGCCACCAGTGGGGGGCCAGGACGGGGAAACACCATATATTTT	CATSGGPGRGNTIYF
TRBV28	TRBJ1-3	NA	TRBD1	TGTGCCAGCAGGAGCCTTGGGACAGGGTTGGGCGGAAACACCATATATTTT	CASRSLGTGLGGNTIYF
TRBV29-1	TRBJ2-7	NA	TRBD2	TGCAGCGCAAGCGGGGGGGCGACCTACGAGCAGTACTTC	CSASGGATYEQYF
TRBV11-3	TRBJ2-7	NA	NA	TGTGCCAGCAGCTTAGATCAGAGGGAGCAGTACTTC	CASSLDQREQYF
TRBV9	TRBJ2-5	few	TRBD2	TGTGCCAGCAGCGTAGCGGGGGGGCCTGTGGAGACCCAGTACTTC	CASSVAGGPVETQYF
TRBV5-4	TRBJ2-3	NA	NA	TGTGCCAGCAGCCCGTCGGCGACTAGTAGTACGCAGTATTTT	CASSPSATSSTQYF
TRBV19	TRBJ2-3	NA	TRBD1	TGTGCCAGTAGCCCCCCAGGACAGGGGGCCGGAGATACGCAGTATTTT	CASSPPGQGAGDTQYF
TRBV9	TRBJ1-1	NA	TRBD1	TGTGCCAGCAGCGCCCAGACAGGGAGGACTGAAGCTTTCTTT	CASSAQTGRTEAFF
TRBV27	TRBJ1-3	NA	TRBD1	TGTGCCAGCAGCTCGACAGGGGGAAACACCATATATTTT	CASSSTGGNTIYF
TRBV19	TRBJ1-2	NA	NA	TGTGCCAGTAGTTCAGCGGGGGCTAAGTATGGCTACACCTTC	CASSSAGAKYGYTF
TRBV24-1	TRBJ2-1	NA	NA	TGTGCCACCAGTGGTTCGAGGGGGGGGGAGGTTGAGCAGTTCTTC	CATSGSRGGEVEQFF
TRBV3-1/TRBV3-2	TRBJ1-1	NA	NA	TGTGCCAGCAGCCTGGGGGGTCGGATGAACACTGAAGCTTTCTTT	CASSLGGRMNTEAFF
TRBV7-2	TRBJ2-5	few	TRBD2	TGTGCCAGCAGCTCCTCTAGCGGGAGTCTTGAGACCCAGTACTTC	CASSSSSGSLETQYF
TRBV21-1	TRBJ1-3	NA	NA	TGTGCCAGCAGCAAAGGGTACAAGATCTCTGGAAACACCATATATTTT	CASSKGYKISGNTIYF
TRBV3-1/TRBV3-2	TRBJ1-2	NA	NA	TGTGCCAGCAGCCAAGGGCGGAGGGGTTTTGGCTACACCTTC	CASSQGRRGFGYTF
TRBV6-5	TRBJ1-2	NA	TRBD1	TGTGCCAGCAGTTACGGGACAGGGAATTATGGCTACACCTTC	CASSYGTGNYGYTF
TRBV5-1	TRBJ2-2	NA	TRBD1	TGCGCCAGCCGTCCCGGGACAGTCGGAACCGGGGAGCTGTTTTTT	CASRPGTVGTGELFF
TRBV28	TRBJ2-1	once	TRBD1	TGTGCCAGCAGACCAATACGGGGACAGGGCCGATACAATGAGCAGTTCTTC	CASRPIRGQGRYNEQFF
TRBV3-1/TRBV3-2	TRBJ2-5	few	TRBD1	TGTGCCAGCAGTCACAGGGGCGGGGAGACCCAGTACTTC	CASSHRGGETQYF
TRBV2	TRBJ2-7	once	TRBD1	TGTGCCAGCAACTTACAGGGGAGACCCTACGAGCAGTACTTC	CASNLQGRPYEQYF
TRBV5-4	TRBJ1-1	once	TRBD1	TGTGCCAGCAGCTTGGGGGGACAGGGAACCACTGAAGCTTTCTTT	CASSLGGQGTTEAFF
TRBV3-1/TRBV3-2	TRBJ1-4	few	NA	TGTGCCAGCAGCCGCCCCGGGGGAATCGAAAAACTGTTTTTT	CASSRPGGIEKLFF
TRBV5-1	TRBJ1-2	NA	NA	TGCGCCAGCAGCTTGGGACAGTTCTATGGCTACACCTTC	CASSLGQFYGYTF
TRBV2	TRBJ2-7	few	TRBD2	TGTGCCAGCAGTGAAGCTGGCGGGACTAGGGTCTACGAGCAGTACTTC	CASSEAGGTRVYEQYF
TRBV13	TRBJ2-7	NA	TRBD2	TGTGCCAGCAGCATCTCATGGACTAGCGGGGGGATCGGCTCCTACGAGCAGTACTTC	CASSISWTSGGIGSYEQYF
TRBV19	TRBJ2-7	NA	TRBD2	TGTGCCAGTAGTATTCTTCGGGCAGCGGGAGACTCCGAGCAGTACTTC	CASSILRAAGDSEQYF
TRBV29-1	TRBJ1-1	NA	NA	TGCAGCGTTGGTCGGGGAGGGCTGAACACTGAAGCTTTCTTT	CSVGRGGLNTEAFF
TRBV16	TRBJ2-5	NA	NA	TGTGCCAGCAGCTCGATCCCAGGGTCCCCACAAGAGACCCAGTACTTC	CASSSIPGSPQETQYF
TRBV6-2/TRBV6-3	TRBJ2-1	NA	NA	TGTGCCAGCAGCGCGGGAAGCCTATTCAATGAGCAGTTCTTC	CASSAGSLFNEQFF